These 10 T cell receptor beta chains originate from one sample sequenced in a study of T cell responses to AZD1222 COVID-19 vaccine. TCRdb keeps only in-frame clones here, not all; method: immunoSEQ multiplex PCR. The data contain over 95,000 clones, approximately 93% of them singletons. The specimen comprised peripheral blood, sampled on day 0 of AZD1222 vaccination. The receptor source for this set is an adult in good health.

The chain recombines TRBV28 with TRBJ1-2; 9 positions agree with TRBD1. Germline values: CDR1 MDHEN, CDR2 SYDVKM. J was trimmed by 6 bases and V by 7 bases; bases with no gene match: 6. The CDR3 contains 13 residues. In DNA form, the CDR3 reads TGTGCCAGCACCGTACAGGGGGCGGATGGCTACACCTTC. This sequence encodes CASTVQGADGYTF.

The V call is TRBV27, the J call TRBJ1-6, with D maybe TRBD1 (6 bases). The CDR3 is 15 amino acids. V was cut by 5 bases and J by 3 bases, with 11 bases left in between. Germline V gene data show CDR1 as MNHEY and CDR2 as SMNVEV (reference sequence). The CDR3: CASSHRDNYNSPLHF. CDR3 nucleotide sequence: TGTGCCAGCAGTCACCGGGACAACTATAATTCACCCCTCCACTTT.

The V call is TRBV6-5, the J call TRBJ2-1; TRBD1 is a possible D gene (5 bases). There are 13 residues in the CDR3. V lost 8 bases and J 11 bases, leaving 19 bases between the germline ends. Germline CDR1 reads MNHEY; CDR2 reads SVGAGI. The CDR3 protein is CASRPIRQGKQFF. CDR3 in DNA: TGTGCCAGCCGACCAATACGGCAGGGTAAGCAGTTCTTC.

The gene calls are TRBV28 and TRBJ1-1; 8 nucleotides agree with TRBD1. Looked up from germline, CDR1 is MDHEN and CDR2 is SYDVKM. V trimming: 6 bases; J trimming: 3 bases; junction bases outside the gene matches: 6. CDR3 size: 14 residues. The CDR3 DNA is TGTGCCAGCAGCTTCGCAGGGGGCTACACTGAAGCTTTCTTT. Its protein product is CASSFAGGYTEAFF.

V usage is TRBV5-3 and J usage is TRBJ1-5; TRBD1 matches at 7 bases. TRBV5-3 is an ORF, and what it does is uncertain. V gave up 4 bases and J gave up 7 bases; unmatched junction bases: 8. The CDR3 sequence is 14 residues long. This CDR3 is CARSLDRVEQPQHF. The CDR3 DNA reads as TGTGCCAGAAGCCTAGACAGGGTGGAACAGCCCCAGCATTTT.

This clone was observed once. V usage is TRBV6-5 and J usage is TRBJ1-4; TRBD1 might be the D (6 bases). The CDR3 consists of 14 residues. Germline CDR1 reads MNHEY; CDR2 reads SVGAGI. The V end lost 4 bases, the J end lost 4 bases, and 10 bases lay between the germline ends. In DNA form, the CDR3 reads TGTGCCAGCAGTTGGGGACACAATAATGAAAAACTGTTTTTT. Its translation is CASSWGHNNEKLFF.

The V call is TRBV7-3, the J call TRBJ1-1; D call uncertain. V lost 6 bases, J lost 0 bases, and 8 bases lay in between. Germline CDR1 and CDR2: SGHTA and FQGTGA. The CDR3 has 13 residues. CDR3 DNA: TGTGCCAGCAGTCCAGCGCTGAACACTGAAGCTTTCTTT. Its translation is CASSPALNTEAFF.

This clone is a singleton in its sample. This chain uses TRBV21-1 with TRBJ2-2. TRBV21-1 has pseudogene status. The CDR3 has 13 amino acids. In DNA, the CDR3 is TGTGCCAGCAGCAAAGGGAACACCGGGGAGCTGTTTTTT. Protein: CASSKGNTGELFF.

A single count supports this clone. The genes are TRBV9 and TRBJ1-3; D unclear. V shed 0 bases and J shed 0 bases, with 16 bases lying between them. CDR1 and CDR2 from the germline V gene are SGDLS and YYNGEE. This CDR3 region has 18 residues. The CDR3 sequence is CASSVELRGGGSGNTIYF. The CDR3 nucleotides read TGTGCCAGCAGCGTAGAGCTCCGGGGAGGAGGCTCTGGAAACACCATATATTTT.

The chain has TRBV6-2 or TRBV6-3 and TRBJ1-5, with a possible D match to TRBD1 (6 bases). This CDR3 has 18 amino acids. CDR1 is MNHEY, CDR2 SVGEGT, per germline. V dropped 2 bases and J dropped 0 bases, with 17 bases sitting between them. CDR3 protein: CASSYGGGGVNSNQPQHF. DNA for the CDR3: TGTGCCAGCAGTTACGGGGGAGGGGGTGTTAATAGCAATCAGCCCCAGCATTTT.